This TCR beta chain was observed in a study of high-grade serous ovarian cancer treatment subgroups. Study information: Samples averaged around 13,000 reads and around 7,000 unique TCR beta rearrangements. Study findings and constraints: These tumor repertoires lack spatial information from bulk sequencing. The analyses considered CDR3 and ignored CDR1 and CDR2. Same-patient tumor repertoires overlapped at roughly 0.11 to 0.79; different patients barely overlapped.

Tumor samples were taken before definitive surgery or chemotherapy. The ends were cut back, 7 bases at V and 0 bases at J, with 18 bases in the middle. The CDR3 spans 16 residues. Germline CDR1 and CDR2: SGHTA and FQGNSA. Points on this clone: Its antigen is as yet unknown.

Using immunoSEQ multiplex PCR, the repertoire was profiled, and TCRdb retains in-frame clones only, with some absent. The data hold 35,000 to 45,000 clones, with 79% observed a single time. V is TRBV7-2 and J is TRBJ1-1, with D maybe TRBD1 (6 bases). The clonotype originates from a human donor with high-grade serous ovarian cancer. Sequencing used tumor tissue. CDR3 sequence (DNA): TGTGCCAGCACCTCCCAGGGGAAGATCATGAACACTGAAGCTTTCTTT. Protein product: CASTSQGKIMNTEAFF.